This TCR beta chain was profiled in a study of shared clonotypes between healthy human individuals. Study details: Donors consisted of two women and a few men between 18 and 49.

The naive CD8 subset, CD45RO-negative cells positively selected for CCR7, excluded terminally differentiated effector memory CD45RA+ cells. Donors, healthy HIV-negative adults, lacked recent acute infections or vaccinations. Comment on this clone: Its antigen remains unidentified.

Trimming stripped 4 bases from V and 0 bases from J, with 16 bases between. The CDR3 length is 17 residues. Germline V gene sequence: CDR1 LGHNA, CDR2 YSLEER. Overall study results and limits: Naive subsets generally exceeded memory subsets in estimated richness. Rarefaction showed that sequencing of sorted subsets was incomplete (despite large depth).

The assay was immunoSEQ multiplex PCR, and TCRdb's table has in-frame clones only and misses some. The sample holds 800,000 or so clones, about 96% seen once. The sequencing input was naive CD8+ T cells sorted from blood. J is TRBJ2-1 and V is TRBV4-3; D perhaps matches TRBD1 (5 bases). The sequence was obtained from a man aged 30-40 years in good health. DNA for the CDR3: TGCGCCAGCAGCCGGAATCTGGGGCTTAGCTCCTACAATGAGCAGTTCTTC. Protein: CASSRNLGLSSYNEQFF.